This T cell receptor beta chain was profiled in a study of control samples from healthy donors and cancer patients (dated by TCRdb to 2018 to 2021). V loses 0 bases, J loses 0 bases, and the germline ends lie 9 bases apart. From its cysteine to its phenylalanine, the CDR3 spans 15 amino acids. The DNA shown is the 45-base CDR3, in frame from base 1. CDR1 is given as SGDLS and CDR2 as YYNGEE, both from the germline V gene. Library method: the immunoSEQ multiplex PCR assay. TCRdb re-hosts the immuneACCESS table, in-frame sequences only. Its copies lack some clones; in the studies checked, an unresolved V gene accounts for under half of them, and the cause for the rest is not known. The sample table holds about 96,000 clones, of which more than 80% were seen once. The biggest ten clones account for 6.5% to 9.5% of the sample. About this clone: It has no known antigen specificity. Base quality data are lacking; no much larger clone is found one base away.

The sequence was obtained from a young man in good health. The source material was blood. The V and J segments used are TRBV9 and TRBJ1-1; matching of 5 bases hints at TRBD1 as the D gene. The bases read TGTGCCAGCAGCGTAGGCGGGGGTATGAACACTGAAGCTTTCTTT. The encoded protein is CASSVGGGMNTEAFF.